This T cell receptor (beta chain) appears in the sequencing data of a study of blood T cell repertoires in COVID-19. Generated by immunoSEQ multiplex PCR, the TCRdb table keeps only in-frame clones and is missing some. The sample has more than 300,000 clones, approximately 82% seen once. This CDR3 contains 15 residues. Germline V lookup: CDR1 LGHNA, CDR2 YSLEER. The V end lost 0 bases, the J end lost 3 bases, and 10 bases lay between the germline ends. Sequencing was carried out using peripheral blood. J is TRBJ2-3 and V is TRBV4-3; D might be TRBD1 (5 bases). The receptor was derived from a woman aged 45-65 years with acute or convalescent COVID-19. CDR3 amino acids: CASSQDIQETDTQYF. Here the CDR3 DNA reads TGCGCCAGCAGCCAAGATATACAGGAGACAGATACGCAGTATTTT.